These 28 T cell receptor beta chains came from one sample sequenced in a study of OX40 agonist ivuxolimab in advanced cancers. The repertoire was sequenced with immunoSEQ multiplex PCR; TCRdb's copy has only in-frame clones and lacks some. This sample has under 60,000 clones, with approximately 91% found just once. Here the sequenced sample was CD4+ or CD8+ T cells sorted from blood, taken in a trial of the OX40 agonist ivuxolimab. The source of these receptors is an adult with an advanced solid tumor such as melanoma, head and neck, liver or kidney cancer.

The V call is TRBV7-6, the J call TRBJ2-2, with a weak D call TRBD2 (6 bases). V was pared by 1 base and J by 6 bases, with 6 bases between. CDR1 SGHVS and CDR2 FNYEAQ come from the germline V gene. There are 13 residues in the CDR3. The CDR3 protein is CASSLGGAGELFF. In DNA, the CDR3 is TGTGCCAGCAGCTTAGGGGGGGCCGGGGAGCTGTTTTTT.

The V gene is TRBV6-5, the J gene TRBJ2-2; no definite D call. The germline gives CDR1 MNHEY, CDR2 SVGAGI. Trimming shortened V by 5 bases and J by 1 base, and 5 bases separated the two germline ends. The CDR3 is 13 residues long. DNA for the CDR3: TGTGCCAGCAGTCGACAGAACACCGGGGAGCTGTTTTTT. This sequence encodes CASSRQNTGELFF.

The rearrangement links TRBV4-2 to TRBJ2-7; 7 bases align to TRBD2. The CDR3 contains 17 residues. Germline V lookup: CDR1 LGHNA, CDR2 YNFKEQ. Trimming took 1 base from V and 0 from J; bases not matched to a gene: 9. The CDR3 DNA is TGTGCCAGCAGCCAAGGGGGAGGGTCCTTAAGCTCCTACGAGCAGTACTTC. Protein sequence: CASSQGGGSLSSYEQYF.

The gene calls are TRBV4-1 and TRBJ2-7; a possible D gene is TRBD2 (6 bases). Germline assignment: CDR1 MGHRA and CDR2 YSYEKL. V was shortened by 4 bases and J by 1 base, with 11 bases between the two germline ends. CDR3 length: 14 residues. As DNA, the CDR3 is TGCGCCAGCAGCCCTGGACTATCTTCCTACGAGCAGTACTTC. Its protein product is CASSPGLSSYEQYF.

The chain combines TRBV29-1 with TRBJ2-1, with D maybe TRBD2 (6 bases). CDR1 SQVTM and CDR2 ANQGSEA come from the germline V gene. V was shortened by 4 bases and J by 7 bases, with 14 bases between the two germline ends. The CDR3 totals 13 residues. The CDR3: CSVVPRGVNEQFF. The CDR3 nucleotides are TGCAGCGTTGTCCCCCGCGGGGTGAATGAGCAGTTCTTC.

This chain uses TRBV2 with TRBJ2-5, with D perhaps matching TRBD2 (5 bases). With 5 bases removed from V and 5 bases from J, the gap between germline ends came to 18 bases. Per the germline V gene, CDR1 is SNHLY and CDR2 is FYNNEI. The CDR3 is made up of 15 amino acids. The CDR3 loop is CASSHPGSPGETQYF. The DNA of the CDR3 is TGTGCCAGCAGTCACCCGGGCTCCCCGGGGGAGACCCAGTACTTC.

The chain combines TRBV5-1 with TRBJ2-2; D remains ambiguous. There are 12 residues in the CDR3. Trimming removed 2 bases at V and 6 bases at J, with 5 bases between. In germline, CDR1 is SGHRS, CDR2 YFSETQ. The DNA of the CDR3 is TGCGCCAGCAGCTTCGGTTCCGGGGAGCTGTTTTTT. Protein sequence: CASSFGSGELFF.

V is TRBV7-9 and J is TRBJ1-2; 7 bases agree with TRBD1. The CDR3 has 15 residues. Germline assignment: CDR1 SEHNR and CDR2 FQNEAQ (reference sequence). V lost 5 bases and J lost 2; bases outside the gene matches: 8. This CDR3 is CASSPGQESNYGYTF. In nucleotides, the CDR3 is TGTGCCAGCAGCCCCGGACAGGAAAGCAACTATGGCTACACCTTC.

This sequence joins TRBV27 and TRBJ2-7; 7 bases are a match to TRBD1. The CDR3 extends over 16 amino acids. Germline loops: CDR1 MNHEY, CDR2 SMNVEV (reference sequence). V was clipped by 5 bases and J by 0 bases; unmatched bases: 10. CDR3 nucleotide sequence: TGTGCCAGCAGTCCTGACAGGGTGCGATTCTCCTACGAGCAGTACTTC. It is translated as CASSPDRVRFSYEQYF.

This chain uses TRBV29-1 with TRBJ2-4; D is possibly TRBD1 (6 bases). CDR1 and CDR2 (germline): SQVTM, ANQGSEA. The CDR3 has 14 residues. V shed 6 bases and J shed 6 bases, with 18 bases lying between them. CDR3 loop: CSVRPTGHINIQYF. DNA of the CDR3: TGCAGCGTCCGTCCGACAGGCCACATAAACATTCAGTACTTC.

This clone was picked up one time. The chain has TRBV2 and TRBJ2-4; a weak D match, TRBD2 (5 bases). V was shortened by 8 bases and J by 1 base, with 18 bases between the two germline ends. The CDR3 has 16 residues. From germline, CDR1 is SNHLY and CDR2 FYNNEI. CDR3 nucleotide sequence: TGTGCCAGCGTTTCAATTAGCGCCGGGGCCAAAAACATTCAGTACTTC. Protein product: CASVSISAGAKNIQYF.

The V gene is TRBV9, the J gene TRBJ1-3, with TRBD1 as a possible D gene (6 bases). Between the trimmed V and J ends, which lost 0 bases and 0 bases, there was a span of 10 bases. Germline lookup yields CDR1 SGDLS and CDR2 YYNGEE. CDR3 size: 16 residues. Written as DNA, the CDR3 is TGTGCCAGCAGCGTAGGCAGGGGAAGCTCTGGAAACACCATATATTTT. Residues: CASSVGRGSSGNTIYF.

The V gene is TRBV7-8, the J gene TRBJ1-3; D unresolved. V lost 4 bases and J lost 0, with 10 bases in between. This CDR3 has 15 residues. Germline-derived CDR1 and CDR2 are SGHVS and FQNEAQ. CDR3 loop: CASSSTPYSGNTIYF. For the CDR3, the DNA is TGTGCCAGCAGCTCTACTCCCTACTCTGGAAACACCATATATTTT.

The CDR3 DNA sequence: TGTGCCAGCTCACCAAGAGGGCAGGGGCCCTATGGCTACACCTTC. Residues: CASSPRGQGPYGYTF. This sequence joins TRBV18 and TRBJ1-2, with D possibly TRBD1 on 6 matching bases. Trimming left V 2 bases short and J 4 bases short, with 14 bases between. Germline-derived CDR1 and CDR2 are KGHSH and LQKENI. This CDR3 is built from 15 residues.

The chain links TRBV29-1 to TRBJ2-7, with D tentatively TRBD2 (6 bases). The CDR3 loop spans 11 amino acids. CDR1 and CDR2 from the germline V gene are SQVTM and ANQGSEA. V gave up 6 bases and J gave up 6 bases, with 12 bases separating them. This CDR3 reads CSVGGDFEQYF. In DNA, the CDR3 is TGCAGCGTGGGCGGGGATTTCGAGCAGTACTTC.

The sample holds one count of this clone. The chain recombines TRBV6-6 with TRBJ2-7, with 7 bases that match TRBD1. The CDR3 spans 14 residues. With V trimmed by 7 bases and J by 0 bases, 6 bases remained unmatched. Germline loops: CDR1 MNHNY, CDR2 SVGAGI (reference sequence). DNA for the CDR3: TGTGCCAGCAACAAGGGGACAGCCTCCTACGAGCAGTACTTC. It is translated as CASNKGTASYEQYF.

This clone has a single count. The chain employs TRBV2 and TRBJ2-1; 13 nucleotides line up with TRBD2. This CDR3 spans 14 amino acids. Trimming removed 7 bases from V and 8 bases from J; junction bases left unmatched: 5. Looked up from germline, CDR1 is SNHLY and CDR2 is FYNNEI. The CDR3 sequence is CASKGLAGSYEQFF. Written as DNA, the CDR3 is TGTGCCAGCAAGGGACTAGCGGGGTCTTATGAGCAGTTCTTC. The entire variable domain, with the rest obtained from reference TRBV2 and TRBJ2-1, is as follows: EPEVTQTPSHQVTQMGQEVILRCVPISNHLYFYWYRQILGQKVEFLVSFYNNEISEKSEIFDDQFSVERPDGSNFTLKIRSTKLEDSAMYFCASKGLAGSYEQFFGPGTRLTVL.

J is TRBJ2-7 and V is TRBV7-8; either TRBD1 or TRBD2 may supply D (6 bases each). Germline-derived CDR1 and CDR2 are SGHVS and FQNEAQ. Trimming left V 5 bases short and J 0 bases short, with 17 bases between. The CDR3 extends over 16 amino acids. The CDR3: CASSPGWGASSYEQYF. DNA of the CDR3: TGTGCCAGCAGCCCGGGGTGGGGGGCTAGCTCCTACGAGCAGTACTTC.

The chain recombines TRBV5-4 with TRBJ2-7, with 13 bases that match TRBD2. The V gene's germline CDR1 is SGHNT and CDR2 YYREEE (reference sequence). The CDR3 totals 16 residues. Trimming cost V 0 bases and J 6 bases; bases outside gene matches: 6. CDR3 sequence: CASSLGLAGGLREQYF. The CDR3 region has the DNA TGTGCCAGCAGCTTGGGACTAGCGGGAGGATTGCGCGAGCAGTACTTC.

This rearrangement joins TRBV30 to TRBJ2-1, with 9 bases matching TRBD2. This CDR3 has 13 amino acids. J lost 4 bases, V lost 7 bases, and 5 bases had no gene match. CDR1 and CDR2 (germline): GTSNPN, SVGIG (reference sequence). CDR3 residues: CALQLAGYNEQFF. Written as DNA, the CDR3 is TGTGCCTTACAACTAGCGGGTTACAATGAGCAGTTCTTC.

As concerns this clone: Within the sample, other DNA sequences also encode this same CDR3. V is TRBV18 and J is TRBJ2-5; no reliable D call. This CDR3 is 11 amino acids long. The germline gives CDR1 KGHSH, CDR2 LQKENI. The V and J ends lost 2 bases and 4 bases respectively, with 2 bases between them. The CDR3 sequence is CASSPGETQYF. CDR3 sequence (DNA): TGTGCCAGCTCACCAGGAGAGACCCAGTACTTC.

V gene TRBV30 combines with J gene TRBJ2-1; D uncertain. Trimming removed 6 bases from V and 4 bases from J, with 10 bases in between. The CDR3 is 12 amino acids. Germline V gives CDR1 GTSNPN, CDR2 SVGIG (reference sequence). The CDR3 region is CACSRVYNEQFF. The CDR3 coding sequence is TGTGCCTGCTCAAGGGTTTACAATGAGCAGTTCTTC.

The gene calls are TRBV7-3 and TRBJ2-4; D not resolved. This CDR3 has 13 residues. The germline V and J ends were trimmed by 3 bases and 7 bases, with 10 bases remaining between them. Germline lookup yields CDR1 SGHTA and CDR2 FQGTGA. The CDR3 DNA is TGTGCCAGCAGCTTTCCGGGTGAGAACATTCAGTACTTC. This gives the protein CASSFPGENIQYF. Full variable domain (remainder filled in from reference TRBV7-3 and TRBJ2-4): GAGVSQTPSNKVTEKGKYVELRCDPISGHTALYWYRQSLGQGPEFLIYFQGTGAADDSGLPNDRFFAVRPEGSVSTLKIQRTERGDSAVYLCASSFPGENIQYFGAGTRLSVL.

In its sample, this clone was seen a few times. The junction does not match germline at one end; this may be a read error. V and J are TRBV6-6 and TRBJ2-1; 8 nucleotides match TRBD1. This CDR3 contains 14 residues. Germline lookup yields CDR1 MNHNY and CDR2 SVGAGI (reference sequence). DNA of the CDR3: TGTGCCAGCAGTTATTTAGGACAGGGAGTCCTTTTGATCTTC. This encodes CASSYLGQGVLLIF.

Details on this clone: Other nucleotide sequences from this sample produce the same CDR3. V and J are TRBV2 and TRBJ2-3; D might be TRBD2 (6 bases). Germline-derived CDR1 and CDR2 are SNHLY and FYNNEI. The V and J ends lost 6 bases and 0 bases respectively, with 10 bases between them. The CDR3 spans 14 residues. For the CDR3, the DNA is TGTGCCAGCAGGGAGGGACGAAGCACAGATACGCAGTATTTT. This sequence encodes CASREGRSTDTQYF.

The chain carries TRBV7-2 and TRBJ2-2; D remains ambiguous. CDR1 is SGHTA, CDR2 FQGNSA, per germline. The CDR3 totals 16 residues. Trimming cost V 2 bases and J 1 base, with 11 bases left between them. CDR3: CASSLNSQQNTGELFF. CDR3 sequence (DNA): TGTGCCAGCAGCTTAAATTCGCAACAGAACACCGGGGAGCTGTTTTTT.

This chain uses TRBV28 with TRBJ1-4; the D gene is possibly TRBD1 (6 bases). In germline, CDR1 is MDHEN, CDR2 SYDVKM. This CDR3 contains 15 residues. With 7 bases removed from V and 7 bases from J, the gap between germline ends came to 19 bases. CDR3 region: CASTPGGGRREKLFF. The CDR3 DNA sequence: TGTGCCAGCACACCCGGTGGGGGCAGACGTGAAAAACTGTTTTTT. The whole variable domain, filled in from reference TRBV28 and TRBJ1-4, reads DVKVTQSSRYLVKRTGEKVFLECVQDMDHENMFWYRQDPGLGLRLIYFSYDVKMKEKGDIPEGYSVSREKKERFSLILESASTNQTSMYLCASTPGGGRREKLFFGSGTQLSVL.

This chain uses TRBV9 with TRBJ2-3; no definite D call. Germline V gene data show CDR1 as SGDLS and CDR2 as YYNGEE. The V end lost 3 bases, the J end lost 2 bases, and 19 bases lay between the germline ends. The CDR3 has 17 amino acids. CDR3 loop: CASSARATPFYTDTQYF. For the CDR3, the DNA is TGTGCCAGCAGCGCCCGCGCAACACCTTTCTACACAGATACGCAGTATTTT.